This TCR beta chain was found in a study of blood T cells in healthy people across ages. Findings of the study overall: Both higher diversity and more naive CD4+ cells marked long-lived donors when set against aged donors.

This clonotype was observed a handful of times. The antigen remains undetermined. Looked up from germline, CDR1 is DFQATT and CDR2 is SNEGSKA (reference sequence). Trimming took 4 bases from V and 1 from J, leaving 11 bases between them. This CDR3 has 13 residues. Together with a sample-barcoded 5' primer, a J-beta primer mix was included in a second PCR lasting about 7 to 11 cycles. TCRdb itself ran the 5' RACE reads through MiXCR, one entry per CDR3 protein. The data hold roughly 1 million distinct CDR3 sequences, with around 25% observed a single time. The sample also formed part of further work on T cells of mothers and their children. That source adds: Donation was provided by three healthy Caucasian mothers along with their six children. Slightly, though not significantly, more overlap was seen in related than in unrelated mother-child pairs.

The V gene is TRBV20-1, the J gene TRBJ2-7; TRBD1 or TRBD2 may be the D gene (6 bases each). Specimen: blood. This receptor was obtained from a girl aged 2-10 years in good health. This chain's CDR3 is CSATIGGSYEQYF. In nucleotides, the CDR3 is TGCAGTGCTACCATAGGGGGGTCCTACGAGCAGTACTTC.